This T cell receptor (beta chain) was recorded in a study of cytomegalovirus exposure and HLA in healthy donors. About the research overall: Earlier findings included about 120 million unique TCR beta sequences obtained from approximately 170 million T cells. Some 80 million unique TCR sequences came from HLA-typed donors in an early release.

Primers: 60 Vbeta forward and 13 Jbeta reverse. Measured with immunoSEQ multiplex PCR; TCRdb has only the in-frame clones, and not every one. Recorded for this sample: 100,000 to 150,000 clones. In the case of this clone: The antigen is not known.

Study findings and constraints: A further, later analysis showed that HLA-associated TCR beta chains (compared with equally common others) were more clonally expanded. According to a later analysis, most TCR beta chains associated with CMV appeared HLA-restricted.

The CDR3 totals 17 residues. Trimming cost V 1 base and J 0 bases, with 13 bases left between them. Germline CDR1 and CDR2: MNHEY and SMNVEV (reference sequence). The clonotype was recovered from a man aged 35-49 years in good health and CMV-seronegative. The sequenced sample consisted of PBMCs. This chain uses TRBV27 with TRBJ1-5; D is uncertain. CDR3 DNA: TGTGCCAGCAGTTTATTCGCGGCACCTTATAGCAATCAGCCCCAGCATTTT. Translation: CASSLFAAPYSNQPQHF.